The T cell receptor beta chain under discussion was sequenced for a study of T cell changes during pregnancy in multiple sclerosis. TCRdb's copy holds only in-frame clones and misses some; the assay was immunoSEQ multiplex PCR. Among tens of thousands of clones listed, just over 90% were seen once. V lost 1 base to trimming and J lost 8 bases, with 5 bases between them. CDR3 length equals 11 residues. Looked up from germline, CDR1 is LGHNT and CDR2 is FRNRAP. A single count supports this clone. This TCR was sampled from a female donor with multiple sclerosis, enrolled in a pregnancy study. Source: peripheral blood, taken in the second trimester of pregnancy. The genes are TRBV12-5 and TRBJ1-2; D is ambiguous. CDR3: CASGLDPGYTF. The CDR3 nucleotides are TGTGCTAGTGGTTTGGATCCGGGCTACACCTTC.